This entry lists 28 T cell receptor beta chains sequenced from one sample in a study of blood T cell repertoires in COVID-19. Profiled with immunoSEQ multiplex PCR; TCRdb holds only in-frame clones, not every one. The sample gives about 370,000 clones, approximately 90% of which show up once; about 1% is in the top ten. Sequencing used PBMCs or T cells enriched from blood (not recorded which). These receptors were taken from a man aged 18 to 35 who had recovered from COVID-19.

The chain carries TRBV7-9 and TRBJ1-4; 9 bases align to TRBD1. Per germline, CDR1 SEHNR and CDR2 FQNEAQ (reference sequence). The CDR3 contains 15 residues. The trim removed 5 bases at V and 5 bases at J, leaving 6 bases unmatched. The CDR3 loop is CASSRHRGPNEKLFF. The CDR3 nucleotides read TGTGCCAGCAGCCGACACAGGGGGCCCAATGAAAAACTGTTTTTT.

The chain uses TRBV7-3 and TRBJ2-2; tentative D call: TRBD1 (5 bases). CDR3 length equals 13 residues. Trimming took off 3 bases at V and 7 bases at J, with 9 bases between the two ends. Germline V CDR1 and CDR2: SGHTA, FQGTGA. The CDR3 sequence: CASSFGAIGELFF. CDR3 coding DNA: TGTGCCAGCAGCTTTGGGGCAATCGGGGAGCTGTTTTTT.

The chain carries TRBV5-1 and TRBJ2-7; the D gene is possibly TRBD1 (6 bases). Germline V gene data show CDR1 as SGHRS and CDR2 as YFSETQ. Deletions cut 4 bases from V and 1 base from J, with 12 bases between. This CDR3 is built from 14 residues. Written as DNA, the CDR3 is TGCGCCAGCAGCCCCGGGACATTATCCTACGAGCAGTACTTC. Amino acids: CASSPGTLSYEQYF.

The genes are TRBV9 and TRBJ2-2; D perhaps matches TRBD2 (6 bases). Trimming cost V 7 bases and J 4 bases, with 11 bases left between them. CDR1 and CDR2 from the germline V gene are SGDLS and YYNGEE. This CDR3 comprises 13 residues. CDR3 residues: CASAAGSTGELFF. In nucleotides, the CDR3 is TGTGCCAGCGCCGCGGGGTCCACCGGGGAGCTGTTTTTT.

This sequence joins TRBV6-5 and TRBJ2-7; 8 bases line up with TRBD1. CDR1 is MNHEY and CDR2 is SVGAGI in the germline V gene. The CDR3 runs 14 residues. V was clipped by 2 bases and J by 3 bases; unmatched bases: 3. CDR3 sequence reads: CASSYAGGIYEQYF. CDR3 coding DNA: TGTGCCAGCAGTTACGCAGGGGGCATCTACGAGCAGTACTTC.

This clone was seen a handful of times. The chain recombines TRBV6-5 with TRBJ1-2; perhaps TRBD1 as D (5 bases). The CDR3 is 13 amino acids. Trimming took off 6 bases at V and 4 bases at J, with 12 bases between the two ends. Per the germline V gene, CDR1 is MNHEY and CDR2 is SVGAGI. The CDR3 spells CASSNGRVYGYTF. Here the CDR3 DNA reads TGTGCCAGCAGCAACGGCAGGGTCTATGGCTACACCTTC.

This chain joins TRBV19 and TRBJ2-3; TRBD1 might be the D (5 bases). V was shortened by 5 bases and J by 3 bases, with 15 bases between the two germline ends. The CDR3 is 15 residues long. Per germline, CDR1 LNHDA and CDR2 SQIVND (reference sequence). Written as DNA, the CDR3 is TGTGCCAGTAGTCTACACTACAGACAGACAGATACGCAGTATTTT. Translation gives CASSLHYRQTDTQYF.

The chain links TRBV6-5 to TRBJ1-5; D is undetermined. Between the trimmed V and J ends, which lost 6 bases and 2 bases, there was a span of 5 bases. This CDR3 has 12 residues. Germline values: CDR1 MNHEY, CDR2 SVGAGI. CDR3 nucleotides: TGTGCCAGCAGCCCGGGCAATCAGCCCCAGCATTTT. Translated: CASSPGNQPQHF.

The chain has TRBV27 and TRBJ1-4; D possibly corresponds to TRBD1 (6 bases). V was trimmed by 6 bases and J by 8 bases, leaving 16 bases between them. Per the germline V gene, CDR1 is MNHEY and CDR2 is SMNVEV (reference sequence). This CDR3 is 14 amino acids long. CDR3 amino acids: CASSRSTGQEKLFF. The CDR3 DNA sequence: TGTGCCAGCAGCCGATCAACAGGGCAGGAAAAACTGTTTTTT.

The V gene is TRBV4-1, the J gene TRBJ2-5; 10 bases map to TRBD1. Germline loops: CDR1 MGHRA, CDR2 YSYEKL. The trim removed 3 bases at V and 0 bases at J, leaving 4 bases unmatched. The CDR3 sequence is 16 residues long. CDR3: CASSQKTGGYQETQYF. The CDR3 nucleotides are TGCGCCAGCAGCCAGAAGACAGGGGGCTACCAAGAGACCCAGTACTTC.

The chain couples TRBV5-1 to TRBJ1-2; 10 nucleotides align to TRBD1. Germline assignment: CDR1 SGHRS and CDR2 YFSETQ. Germline trimming cut 4 bases from V and 6 bases from J; bases unmatched to any gene: 6. This CDR3 is 14 amino acids long. Written as DNA, the CDR3 is TGCGCCAGCAGCAATGGGGACAGGGGCCATGGCTACACCTTC. Protein: CASSNGDRGHGYTF.

As for this clone: Other DNA sequences in this sample translate to the same CDR3. V gene TRBV7-9 combines with J gene TRBJ1-5; TRBD1 is a possible D gene (6 bases). CDR1 and CDR2 from the germline V gene are SEHNR and FQNEAQ (reference sequence). Trimming shortened V by 1 base and J by 4 bases, and 8 bases separated the two germline ends. The CDR3 consists of 14 residues. The CDR3 here is CASSLGGGNQPQHF. The CDR3 DNA is TGTGCCAGCAGCTTAGGAGGGGGAAATCAGCCCCAGCATTTT.

This clone was counted a single time. The chain is built from TRBV19 and TRBJ1-3; TRBD1 is a possible D gene (6 bases). This CDR3 has 16 residues. CDR1 and CDR2 from the germline V gene are LNHDA and SQIVND (reference sequence). With 1 base removed from V and 0 bases from J, the gap between germline ends came to 10 bases. The CDR3 DNA follows: TGTGCCAGTAGTATAGTTGGGGACATCTCTGGAAACACCATATATTTT. Encoded protein: CASSIVGDISGNTIYF.

The V and J genes are TRBV2 and TRBJ2-7; weak D call: TRBD1 (5 bases). The germline CDR1 and CDR2 sequences are SNHLY and FYNNEI. This CDR3 is 13 amino acids long. V dropped 5 bases and J dropped 7 bases, with 15 bases sitting between them. The CDR3 loop is CASSKGRDGEQYF. DNA of the CDR3: TGTGCCAGCAGTAAAGGCAGGGATGGTGAGCAGTACTTC. The full variable domain, with the rest looked up from reference TRBV2 and TRBJ2-7, is EPEVTQTPSHQVTQMGQEVILRCVPISNHLYFYWYRQILGQKVEFLVSFYNNEISEKSEIFDDQFSVERPDGSNFTLKIRSTKLEDSAMYFCASSKGRDGEQYFGPGTRLTVT.

V is TRBV10-3 and J is TRBJ2-2; possible D gene TRBD2, 6 bases. Germline lookup yields CDR1 ENHRY and CDR2 SYGVKD. This CDR3 contains 14 residues. V was clipped by 7 bases and J by 7 bases, with 16 bases between them. The CDR3 protein is CAIKKAPGDGELFF. For the CDR3, the DNA is TGTGCCATCAAAAAGGCGCCGGGAGACGGGGAGCTGTTTTTT.

V is TRBV6-1 and J is TRBJ2-7, with a tentative D call TRBD2 (5 bases). Trimming cost V 2 bases and J 3 bases, with 8 bases left between them. The CDR3 extends over 13 amino acids. Germline V gene lookup returns CDR1 MNHNS and CDR2 SASEGT. CDR3 DNA sequence: TGTGCCAGCAGTGAATATACTAGCTACGAGCAGTACTTC. Its protein product is CASSEYTSYEQYF.

The chain links TRBV4-2 to TRBJ1-5; 9 nucleotides line up with TRBD1. This CDR3 has 16 residues. Germline V lookup: CDR1 LGHNA, CDR2 YNFKEQ. The trim removed 0 bases at V and 6 bases at J, leaving 6 bases unmatched. Here the CDR3 reads CASSQEGGTGLQPQHF. The CDR3 nucleotides are TGTGCCAGCAGCCAAGAGGGCGGGACAGGGCTTCAGCCCCAGCATTTT.

The chain combines TRBV3-1 (or the pseudogene TRBV3-2) with TRBJ1-3, with no clear D. The CDR3 length is 13 residues. Trimming removed 4 bases from V and 3 bases from J, with 7 bases in between. The V gene's germline CDR1 is LGHDT and CDR2 YNNKEL (reference sequence). The CDR3 sequence: CASSLGNGNTIYF. As DNA, the CDR3 is TGTGCCAGCAGCCTCGGGAATGGAAACACCATATATTTT.

The chain uses TRBV7-2 and TRBJ2-7; D might be TRBD1 (6 bases). CDR1 SGHTA and CDR2 FQGNSA come from the germline V gene. Trimming shortened V by 5 bases and J by 2 bases, and 13 bases separated the two germline ends. This CDR3 spans 14 amino acids. In nucleotides, the CDR3 is TGTGCCAGCAGCGGTACAGGGACCACCTACGAGCAGTACTTC. Its protein is CASSGTGTTYEQYF.

Only one count was recorded for this clone. The chain has TRBV6-5 and TRBJ2-1; TRBD1 matches 12 bases. This CDR3 comprises 14 residues. Germline V gene data show CDR1 as MNHEY and CDR2 as SVGAGI. J lost 8 bases, V lost 5 bases, and 4 bases had no gene match. The CDR3 reads CASSPGQGAYEQFF. CDR3 bases: TGTGCCAGCAGTCCGGGACAGGGGGCCTATGAGCAGTTCTTC.

The CDR3 nucleotides are TGTGCCAGCAGTGAATATCATTCGGGGGATGGAAACACCATATATTTT. Encoded protein: CASSEYHSGDGNTIYF. The chain combines TRBV6-1 with TRBJ1-3, with D tentatively TRBD1 (5 bases). This CDR3 contains 16 residues. V lost 2 bases to trimming and J lost 3 bases, with 14 bases between them. Germline CDR1 is MNHNS and CDR2 is SASEGT.

The V gene is TRBV28, the J gene TRBJ1-2; perhaps TRBD1 as D (5 bases). The CDR3 length is 18 residues. CDR1 is MDHEN, CDR2 SYDVKM, per germline. The V gene lost 7 bases and the J gene lost 0 bases, with 24 bases spanning the gap. The CDR3 bases are TGTGCCAGCATGTTTTGGCGGCAGGGAAGGGGTACTAACTATGGCTACACCTTC. It codes for CASMFWRQGRGTNYGYTF.

The chain employs TRBV25-1 and TRBJ1-4; 9 bases match TRBD1. The CDR3 contains 14 residues. V lost 8 bases and J lost 8; bases outside the gene matches: 9. Germline lookup yields CDR1 MGHDK and CDR2 SYGVNS. The CDR3 is CASAWTGDYEKLFF. In nucleotides, the CDR3 is TGTGCCAGCGCGTGGACAGGGGACTACGAAAAACTGTTTTTT.

This chain uses TRBV29-1 with TRBJ2-1, with D tentatively TRBD2 (5 bases). V was pared by 4 bases and J by 0 bases, with 10 bases between. Germline V CDR1 and CDR2: SQVTM, ANQGSEA. This CDR3 comprises 14 residues. The CDR3 protein is CSVGRALSYNEQFF. CDR3 sequence (DNA): TGCAGCGTTGGGCGGGCCCTCTCCTACAATGAGCAGTTCTTC.

The rearrangement links TRBV6-2 or TRBV6-3 to TRBJ1-1; no clear D. V dropped 6 bases and J dropped 1 base, with 12 bases sitting between them. CDR3 length equals 14 residues. CDR1 and CDR2 (germline): MNHEY, SVGEGT. The CDR3 spells CASSFGRGNTEAFF. The DNA for the CDR3 is TGTGCCAGCAGCTTCGGACGGGGGAACACTGAAGCTTTCTTT.

This clone was recorded only once. The chain carries TRBV4-1 and TRBJ1-2; D gene uncertain. Trimming left V 0 bases short and J 6 bases short, with 14 bases between. The CDR3 runs to 15 residues. From germline, CDR1 is MGHRA and CDR2 YSYEKL. This CDR3 reads CASSQEGRGRNGYTF. CDR3 bases: TGCGCCAGCAGCCAAGAAGGTCGGGGTAGAAATGGCTACACCTTC.

J is TRBJ2-7 and V is TRBV18; 10 bases match TRBD1. The germline V gene has CDR1 KGHSH and CDR2 LQKENI. The ends lost 3 bases at V and 4 bases at J; junction bases unmatched: 12. The CDR3 runs 17 residues. The CDR3 loop reads CASSPNGYGQGEYEQYF. CDR3 DNA: TGTGCCAGCTCACCCAATGGGTATGGACAGGGGGAGTACGAGCAGTACTTC.

The V gene is TRBV5-4, the J gene TRBJ2-1; 10 bases are a match to TRBD2. The CDR3 runs 15 residues. Germline-derived CDR1 and CDR2 are SGHNT and YYREEE (reference sequence). Losses at the gene ends were 4 bases for V and 5 bases for J; bases not matched to a gene: 6. The CDR3, as DNA: TGTGCCAGCAGCGATGGGACTAGCGTAAACAATGAGCAGTTCTTC. As protein: CASSDGTSVNNEQFF.